The rows below give T cell receptor beta chains drawn from one sample of a study of T-cell memory formation after mild COVID-19. MiXCR was run by TCRdb on the 5' RACE reads, yielding one entry per CDR3 protein. The sample includes approximately 300,000 distinct CDR3 sequences, more than 15% of them seen just once. Input material: PBMCs or a T cell subset sorted from them (not recorded which). The receptors originated from a man younger than 35 who had mild COVID-19 (a few samples of this study predate the infection). Cell type and time point are not known. The CDR3 runs from the conserved cysteine through the conserved F or W. D genes are given only for firm matches. Clone size is shown for a subset of rows, as once, few, many or a class of expanded clone.

clone size	V gene	D gene	J gene	CDR3 DNA	CDR3 protein
many	TRBV20-1	TRBD2	TRBJ2-3	TGCAGTGCTAGGCGGGGGGGAGATACGCAGTATTTT	CSARRGGDTQYF
many	TRBV7-8	NA	TRBJ1-1	TGTGCCAGCAGCTTGGTGAACACTGAAGCTTTCTTT	CASSLVNTEAFF
few	TRBV12-3/TRBV12-4	TRBD1	TRBJ2-1	TGTGCCAGCAGCGTAGGACAGGGGGCTTACAATGAGCAGTTCTTC	CASSVGQGAYNEQFF
few	TRBV5-1	TRBD1	TRBJ2-1	TGCGCCAGCAGCTTGGGGGCAGGGGGCGGAAATGAGCAGTTCTTC	CASSLGAGGGNEQFF
NA	TRBV7-9	NA	TRBJ1-2	TGTGCCAGCAGCTTAGGACCGGGGAAAGACTATGGCTACACCTTC	CASSLGPGKDYGYTF
NA	TRBV4-1	TRBD1	TRBJ1-2	TGCGCCAGCAGCCAACCGGGACAGGGGGAAGGCTACACCTTC	CASSQPGQGEGYTF
medium-sized	TRBV9	NA	TRBJ1-1	TGTGCCAGCAGCGTAGGGACGGGCACTGAAGCTTTCTTT	CASSVGTGTEAFF
NA	TRBV10-3	NA	TRBJ1-2	TGTGCCATCAGTGATCCGGGCGTCTATGGCTACACCTTC	CAISDPGVYGYTF
few	TRBV27	NA	TRBJ2-5	TGTGCCAGCAGTTTCTCCCCTATCGAGACCCAGTACTTC	CASSFSPIETQYF
NA	TRBV19	TRBD1	TRBJ1-6	TGTGCCAGTAGTCCTGGGACAGTCTCGAATTCACCCCTCCACTTT	CASSPGTVSNSPLHF
NA	TRBV27	NA	TRBJ1-5	TGTGCCAGCAGTTTGGAAGGGGGACGGAGTCAGCCCCAGCATTTT	CASSLEGGRSQPQHF
few	TRBV7-2	NA	TRBJ2-1	TGTGCCAGCAGCTTAGTTTGGATCCGCAATGAGCAGTTCTTC	CASSLVWIRNEQFF
few	TRBV12-3/TRBV12-4	NA	TRBJ2-5	TGTGCCAGCCGCCCGGGGACGTGGGAGACCCAGTACTTC	CASRPGTWETQYF
NA	TRBV5-1	TRBD1	TRBJ2-4	TGCGCCAGCAGCTTGGGAGGGACAGTGGTTTCCAAAAACATTCAGTACTTC	CASSLGGTVVSKNIQYF
NA	TRBV7-8	NA	TRBJ1-1	TGTGCCAGCAGCTGGGCAGGCCGTGAAGCTTTCTTT	CASSWAGREAFF
few	TRBV5-1	NA	TRBJ1-2	TGCGCCAGCAGCTCAGGGGTTAGCGAAATTGACTATGGCTACACCTTC	CASSSGVSEIDYGYTF
many	TRBV5-1	NA	TRBJ2-6	TGCGCCAGCAACCAGGGAGGTGGGGCCAACGTCCTGACTTTC	CASNQGGGANVLTF
NA	TRBV28	NA	TRBJ1-2	TGTGCCAGCAGTCCGTTAGGGAGTTCCTACTATGGCTACACCTTC	CASSPLGSSYYGYTF
many	TRBV2	TRBD2	TRBJ2-1	TGTGCCAGCAGTGAGTTATTCAGCGGGGGGGCCTTTGTGGATGAGCAGTTCTTC	CASSELFSGGAFVDEQFF
NA	TRBV6-5	NA	TRBJ2-7	TGTGCCAGCAGTTACTCGAACGCTTTCGACTACGAGCAGTACTTC	CASSYSNAFDYEQYF
once	TRBV20-1	NA	TRBJ1-2	TGCAGTGCTAGTCCCAGGACCGGCTACACCTTC	CSASPRTGYTF
NA	TRBV4-3	TRBD1	TRBJ2-2	TGCGCCAGCAGCCTATGGCACAGGGGGGACGACGGCACCGGGGAGCTGTTTTTT	CASSLWHRGDDGTGELFF
few	TRBV24-1	TRBD2	TRBJ2-3	TGTGCCACCAGTGACCCCGGGATCGGTAGCGGGGGGGCCAATGTACCAGATACGCAGTATTTT	CATSDPGIGSGGANVPDTQYF
NA	TRBV18	TRBD2	TRBJ2-3	TGTGCCAGCTCACCAGTAGCGGGGGAATTCACAGATACGCAGTATTTT	CASSPVAGEFTDTQYF
NA	TRBV4-3	NA	TRBJ1-3	TGCGCCAGCAGCCAAGTCTCGGGGGCTGGAAACACCATATATTTT	CASSQVSGAGNTIYF
few	TRBV20-1	NA	TRBJ1-3	TGCAGTGCTAGGGACGGGAATGGAAACACCATATATTTT	CSARDGNGNTIYF
few	TRBV20-1	TRBD1	TRBJ1-6	TGCAGTGCTGCAAGGGGGCTTAGGGACTCACCCCTCCACTTT	CSAARGLRDSPLHF
many	TRBV10-3	NA	TRBJ2-5	TGTGCCATCAGTCCCCGAGGGTTCCAAGAGACCCAGTACTTC	CAISPRGFQETQYF
NA	TRBV5-1	TRBD1	TRBJ2-2	TGCGCCAGCAGGCAGGGGGCCGGGGAGCTGTTTTTT	CASRQGAGELFF
NA	TRBV28	TRBD2	TRBJ2-1	TGTGCCAGCAGTTTACTAGGCGGGGGGGCCCACAATGAGCAGTTCTTC	CASSLLGGGAHNEQFF
NA	TRBV7-7	NA	TRBJ2-3	TGTGCTAGCAGCTTAGAGTATTTGGGGACACACACAGATACGCAGTATTTT	CASSLEYLGTHTDTQYF
NA	TRBV20-1	NA	TRBJ1-5	TGCAGTGCTAGACCTGAGGGAAGCCAGCCCCAGCATTTT	CSARPEGSQPQHF
many	TRBV7-9	NA	TRBJ1-5	TGTGCCAGCAGCCCTCCGGATCAGCCCCAGCATTTT	CASSPPDQPQHF
NA	TRBV28	NA	TRBJ2-5	TGTGCCAGCAGTTTGGGGGACCGCGCAAATAGAGAGACCCAGTACTTC	CASSLGDRANRETQYF
few	TRBV5-1	NA	TRBJ1-1	TGCGCCAGCAGCTCCTGGCAGGGTGGTGAAGCTTTCTTT	CASSSWQGGEAFF
few	TRBV7-2	NA	TRBJ2-3	TGTGCCAGCAGCTGGAACTGGGGGGGCGCGACAGATACGCAGTATTTT	CASSWNWGGATDTQYF
NA	TRBV7-2	NA	TRBJ2-5	TGTGCCAGCAGCTTAGGGGGGCCAGAAGAGACCCAGTACTTC	CASSLGGPEETQYF
few	TRBV5-1	NA	TRBJ1-6	TGCGCCAGCAGCTTGAGGGGAGGCTATAATTCACCCCTCCACTTT	CASSLRGGYNSPLHF
few	TRBV7-9	NA	TRBJ1-5	TGTGCCGTATCAGGGGCTAATCAGCCCCAGCATTTT	CAVSGANQPQHF
NA	TRBV10-3	NA	TRBJ2-2	TGTGCCATCAGTCTCCAATCCGGGGAGCTGTTTTTT	CAISLQSGELFF
few	TRBV20-1	NA	TRBJ2-1	TGCAGTGCTAGACGCCAGGGGACCTACAATGAGCAGTTCTTC	CSARRQGTYNEQFF
NA	TRBV7-2	TRBD1	TRBJ1-2	TGTGCCAGCAGCCAAACAGGGGATCCCCTCGGCTACACCTTC	CASSQTGDPLGYTF
many	TRBV12-3/TRBV12-4	NA	TRBJ2-7	TGTGCCAGCAGCTTTGGGAATTCCTACGAGCAGTACTTC	CASSFGNSYEQYF
NA	TRBV10-3	NA	TRBJ2-4	TGTGCCATCAGTGAGTCATTAAAGGGGGAGAGGAATCAGTACTTC	CAISESLKGERNQYF
NA	TRBV3-1	NA	TRBJ1-4	TGTGCCAGCAGCCTGCAGGGAGGAAGAGAAAAACTGTTTTTT	CASSLQGGREKLFF
NA	TRBV5-1	NA	TRBJ1-4	TGCGCCAGCAGCCTACTTTTGGGGGACAATGAAAAACTGTTTTTT	CASSLLLGDNEKLFF
few	TRBV7-3	NA	TRBJ2-3	TGTGCCAGCAGCTCGAGGGGGGCATCCACAGATACGCAGTATTTT	CASSSRGASTDTQYF
NA	TRBV7-9	TRBD1	TRBJ2-7	TGTGCCAGCAGCCAGCCGGGACAGGGTCTCGGGGAGCAGTACTTC	CASSQPGQGLGEQYF
NA	TRBV9	NA	TRBJ2-2	TGTGCCAGCACCCGGGGGCCAACCGCGAACACCGGGGAGCTGTTTTTT	CASTRGPTANTGELFF
few	TRBV4-1	TRBD2	TRBJ2-5	TGCGCCAGCAGCGCCGGGGTAGCGGGGGGTCCTAGGAGGGAGACCCAGTACTTC	CASSAGVAGGPRRETQYF
many	TRBV19	TRBD2	TRBJ2-5	TGTGCCAGTAGTAGGGGACTAGCGGGGGCTATGCAAGAGACCCAGTACTTC	CASSRGLAGAMQETQYF
few	TRBV30	NA	TRBJ2-7	TGTGCCTGGAGTGAAGACAGCTCCTACGAGCAGTACTTC	CAWSEDSSYEQYF
NA	TRBV10-2	NA	TRBJ1-1	TGCGCCAGCAGTGAGTACACTGAAGCTTTCTTT	CASSEYTEAFF
many	TRBV4-1	NA	TRBJ1-4	TGCGCCAGCAGCCTGGGGGGAGCGGAAAAACTGTTTTTT	CASSLGGAEKLFF